This T cell receptor beta chain is from a study of cytomegalovirus exposure and HLA in healthy donors. This CDR3 is built from 16 residues. Trimming took 1 base from V and 5 from J, leaving 15 bases between them. In germline, CDR1 is SGHRS, CDR2 YFSETQ. A multiplex PCR was run with 60 Vbeta primers and 13 Jbeta primers. Clones were sequenced by immunoSEQ multiplex PCR, and TCRdb holds only the in-frame ones, with some missing. The table lists some 210,000 clones, about nine tenths of them singletons. This chain connects TRBV5-1 to TRBJ2-2; TRBD2 might be the D (6 bases). Source material: PBMCs. The sequence was collected from a man aged 25-40 years in good health and CMV-seronegative. The CDR3 nucleotides are TGCGCCAGCAGCTTGAATCCGTCCGGGAGTACCGGGGAGCTGTTTTTT. Amino acid sequence: CASSLNPSGSTGELFF.